These T cell receptor beta chains were read from a single sample in a study of OX40 agonist ivuxolimab in advanced cancers. The protocol was immunoSEQ multiplex PCR, while the TCRdb copy is restricted to in-frame clones and leaves out a portion. This sample has about 57,000 clones, with 65% to 85% found just once. Sequences were derived from CD4+ or CD8+ T cells sorted from blood, sampled in a trial of the OX40 agonist ivuxolimab. These receptors were obtained from an adult with an advanced solid tumor such as melanoma, head and neck, liver or kidney cancer. The CDR3 runs from the conserved cysteine through the conserved F or W. A D gene is named only where the DNA matches it firmly. Clone size is given for some rows only: seen once, a few or many times, or a class if the clone is expanded.

CDR3 protein: CSVLGASGANVLTF
CDR3 DNA: TGCAGCGTTTTGGGGGCGTCTGGGGCCAACGTCCTGACTTTC
clone size: .
V gene: TRBV29-1
J gene: TRBJ2-6
D gene: .

CDR3 protein: CASSSNLDTEAFF
CDR3 DNA: TGTGCCAGCAGCTCGAACCTTGACACTGAAGCTTTCTTT
clone size: few
V gene: TRBV11-1
J gene: TRBJ1-1
D gene: .

CDR3 protein: CASSPLAGLDKDEQFF
CDR3 DNA: TGTGCCAGCTCACCCTTAGCGGGCCTAGATAAAGATGAGCAGTTCTTC
clone size: .
V gene: TRBV18
J gene: TRBJ2-1
D gene: TRBD2

CDR3 protein: CAWSWGGSGTEAFF
CDR3 DNA: TGTGCCTGGAGTTGGGGGGGCTCAGGGACTGAAGCTTTCTTT
clone size: .
V gene: TRBV30
J gene: TRBJ1-1
D gene: .

CDR3 protein: CASDSGESSEAFF
CDR3 DNA: TGTGCCAGTGACTCCGGGGAAAGCTCGGAAGCTTTCTTT
clone size: few
V gene: TRBV19
J gene: TRBJ1-1
D gene: .

CDR3 protein: CASSMGGGQPQHF
CDR3 DNA: TGTGCCAGTAGTATGGGTGGCGGTCAGCCCCAGCATTTT
clone size: .
V gene: TRBV19
J gene: TRBJ1-5
D gene: .

CDR3 protein: CASNLQGASYEQYF
CDR3 DNA: TGTGCCAGCAACCTACAGGGGGCCTCCTACGAGCAGTACTTC
clone size: .
V gene: TRBV28
J gene: TRBJ2-7
D gene: TRBD1

CDR3 protein: CASRGGASGVKRQYF
CDR3 DNA: TGTGCCAGCAGGGGGGGGGCTAGCGGGGTTAAAAGGCAGTACTTC
clone size: .
V gene: TRBV28
J gene: TRBJ2-7
D gene: TRBD2

CDR3 protein: CASKGGPYEQYF
CDR3 DNA: TGTGCCAGCAAGGGAGGCCCCTACGAGCAGTACTTC
clone size: .
V gene: TRBV2
J gene: TRBJ2-7
D gene: .

CDR3 protein: CASSIGSGGRNEQFF
CDR3 DNA: TGTGCCAGTAGTATCGGAAGTGGCGGACGTAATGAGCAGTTCTTC
clone size: .
V gene: TRBV19
J gene: TRBJ2-1
D gene: .

CDR3 protein: CASSISTGSSGNTIYF
CDR3 DNA: TGTGCCAGTAGTATTTCGACAGGGAGCTCTGGAAACACCATATATTTT
clone size: .
V gene: TRBV19
J gene: TRBJ1-3
D gene: TRBD1

CDR3 protein: CASSYSGHLRNTEAFF
CDR3 DNA: TGTGCCAGCAGTTACTCCGGACACCTAAGGAACACTGAAGCTTTCTTT
clone size: .
V gene: TRBV6-5
J gene: TRBJ1-1
D gene: .

CDR3 protein: CATTGQPSYEQYF
CDR3 DNA: TGTGCCACGACAGGGCAACCCTCCTACGAGCAGTACTTC
clone size: few
V gene: TRBV10-3
J gene: TRBJ2-7
D gene: TRBD1

CDR3 protein: CASSQQGPGNTIYF
CDR3 DNA: TGTGCCAGCAGTCAACAGGGCCCTGGAAACACCATATATTTT
clone size: .
V gene: TRBV27
J gene: TRBJ1-3
D gene: .

CDR3 protein: CASGDTNTGELFF
CDR3 DNA: TGTGCCAGTGGGGACACCAACACTGGGGAGCTGTTTTTT
clone size: .
V gene: TRBV19
J gene: TRBJ2-2
D gene: .

CDR3 protein: CASHVEGWPGRGTEAFF
CDR3 DNA: TGTGCCAGCCACGTAGAGGGGTGGCCGGGGAGGGGCACTGAAGCTTTCTTT
clone size: few
V gene: TRBV7-2
J gene: TRBJ1-1
D gene: .

CDR3 protein: CASSLTWVETQYF
CDR3 DNA: TGTGCCAGCAGCTTAACCTGGGTAGAGACCCAGTACTTC
clone size: .
V gene: TRBV7-9
J gene: TRBJ2-5
D gene: .

CDR3 protein: CASGRGHQETQYF
CDR3 DNA: TGTGCCAGCGGACGGGGGCACCAAGAGACCCAGTACTTC
clone size: .
V gene: TRBV11-2
J gene: TRBJ2-5
D gene: .